These T cell receptor beta chains were read from a single sample in a study of CD8+ T cells in alopecia areata. Clones were read by immunoSEQ multiplex PCR, and TCRdb kept only the in-frame ones, dropping some. This table has 25,000 to 35,000 clones, roughly 58% appearing once. Sequencing was performed on NKG2D-high CD8+ T cells sorted from blood. These receptors were obtained from a human donor with alopecia areata. The CDR3 runs from the conserved cysteine through the conserved F or W. The D gene is left open where the match is weak. Not every row has a clone size; where given, it reads once, few, many or a size class.

>.|few|TRBV11-2|TRBJ2-1
TGTGCCAGCACCAAAGGGGGTATGGGCAATGAGCAGTTCTTC
CASTKGGMGNEQFF
>.|few|TRBV27|TRBJ1-1
TGTGCCAGCAGTTTAGTTGCAGGGTCTAACACTGAAGCTTTCTTT
CASSLVAGSNTEAFF
>.|.|TRBV7-9|TRBJ2-2
TGTGCCAGCAGGAGCCGGGCCGGGGAGCTGTTTTTT
CASRSRAGELFF
>TRBD1|.|TRBV11-1|TRBJ2-1
TGTGCCAGCAGCTTATTGACAGGGGGCGCGGAGAATGAGCAGTTCTTC
CASSLLTGGAENEQFF
>.|.|TRBV29-1|TRBJ1-1
TGCAGCGTTCTAAGGAACACTGAAGCTTTCTTT
CSVLRNTEAFF
>.|.|TRBV28|TRBJ1-4
TGTGCCAGCAAGAAGTTAGAGGTCCGGGATGAAAAACTGTTTTTT
CASKKLEVRDEKLFF
>TRBD1|.|TRBV13|TRBJ2-6
TGTGCCAGCAGCGAGGGACAGGGATCCTCTGGGGCCAACGTCCTGACTTTC
CASSEGQGSSGANVLTF
>TRBD1|few|TRBV29-1|TRBJ2-6
TGCAGCGTTGAAGGGACAGGGACGCCAGGGGCCAACGTCCTGACTTTC
CSVEGTGTPGANVLTF
>TRBD2|.|TRBV27|TRBJ2-7
TGTGCCAGCAGTACAGGGACTAGCGGGAGGGCGCCGTACTTC
CASSTGTSGRAPYF
>.|.|TRBV29-1|TRBJ2-7
TGCAGCGCCTCGGGTTGGCGGGACTCCTACGAGCAGTACTTC
CSASGWRDSYEQYF
>.|.|TRBV7-6|TRBJ1-1
TGTGCCAGCAGCTTAGTGTCCGCTGAAGCTTTCTTT
CASSLVSAEAFF
>.|.|TRBV7-9|TRBJ1-1
TGTGCCAGCAGCTCCCCTGTATTGGCCGACACTGAAGCTTTCTTT
CASSSPVLADTEAFF
>TRBD1|few|TRBV27|TRBJ1-1
TGTGCCAGCAGTTTATCTGTGACAGGGGGCACTGAAGCTTTCTTT
CASSLSVTGGTEAFF
>TRBD1|once|TRBV4-3|TRBJ1-5
TGCGCCAGCAGCCAGGACAGGGCCAATCAGCCCCAGCATTTT
CASSQDRANQPQHF
>TRBD1|.|TRBV9|TRBJ1-3
TGTGCCAGCAGCGAGACAGGGGACTCTGGAAACACCATATATTTT
CASSETGDSGNTIYF
>.|.|TRBV29-1|TRBJ2-7
TGCAGCGTTGATTCCCCCGAAGGTCCCGAGCAGTACTTC
CSVDSPEGPEQYF
>TRBD1|few|TRBV15|TRBJ2-5
TGTGCCACCGGGACAGGGTTTCAAGAGACCCAGTACTTC
CATGTGFQETQYF
>TRBD1|.|TRBV23-1|TRBJ2-7
TGCGCCAGCAGCCAGGGACAGGGGGCGAACGAGCAGTACTTC
CASSQGQGANEQYF
>.|.|TRBV29-1|TRBJ2-7
TGCAGCGTTGACGGAGGGGTGAGCTCCTACGAGCAGTACTTC
CSVDGGVSSYEQYF
>TRBD1|.|TRBV29-1|TRBJ1-1
TGCAGCGTCCAGACAGGGGAGAACACTGAAGCTTTCTTT
CSVQTGENTEAFF
>.|.|TRBV4-3|TRBJ1-4
TGCGCCAGCAGCCAAGAATGGCTTGCAACTAATGAAAAACTGTTTTTT
CASSQEWLATNEKLFF
>.|.|TRBV6-1|TRBJ2-1
TGTGCCAGCAGTGAACTCGCCGGGGGCTCCTACAATGAGCAGTTCTTC
CASSELAGGSYNEQFF
>.|.|TRBV28|TRBJ2-3
TGTGCCAGCAGTCCTTCCACGGGACTTATCACAGATACGCAGTATTTT
CASSPSTGLITDTQYF
>TRBD2|.|TRBV7-9|TRBJ2-3
TGTGCCAGCAGATCCTCCGGGACTAGAAAATATTTAGATACGCAGTATTTT
CASRSSGTRKYLDTQYF
>.|.|TRBV7-9|TRBJ2-3
TGTGCCAGCAGCCGATCAACCCTGGGAAGGCGGAATGCCACGGATACGCAGTATTTT
CASSRSTLGRRNATDTQYF
>.|once|TRBV5-1|TRBJ2-7
TGCGCCAGCAGCCCCGACTGGGGCTACGAGCAGTACTTC
CASSPDWGYEQYF
>.|.|TRBV12-5|TRBJ2-7
TGTGCTAGTGGTTTGTTAAGTGTGTGGAGGGCCGACTCCTACGAGCAGTACTTC
CASGLLSVWRADSYEQYF
>TRBD1|few|TRBV28|TRBJ2-7
TGTGCCAGCAGCCGACAGGGGGCTGTATGGCCCTACGAGCAGTACTTC
CASSRQGAVWPYEQYF
>.|once|TRBV27|TRBJ2-3
TGTGCCAGCAGTCCCGAGATCGCAGACAGGAGGAACACAGATACGCAGTATTTT
CASSPEIADRRNTDTQYF
>.|.|TRBV4-3|TRBJ2-1
TGCGCCAGCAGCCGGGGCGTGGCAGCCTCATTGAACGAGCAGTTCTTC
CASSRGVAASLNEQFF
>TRBD2|few|TRBV7-8|TRBJ2-3
TGTGCCAGCAGCTTAGCCCCGGGGGGATTCACAGATACGCAGTATTTT
CASSLAPGGFTDTQYF
>.|few|TRBV6-6|TRBJ2-7
TGTGCCAGCAGAGGCGGGACACAGTACTTC
CASRGGTQYF
>TRBD2|.|TRBV28|TRBJ2-3
TGTGCCAGCAGTTCGTTTGTTAGCGGGAGGGGAACAGATACGCAGTATTTT
CASSSFVSGRGTDTQYF
>TRBD1|.|TRBV7-8|TRBJ1-5
TGTGCCAGCAGCTTCGGACAGGGCAATCAGCCCCAGCATTTT
CASSFGQGNQPQHF
>.|.|TRBV11-2|TRBJ1-4
TGTGCCAGCAGCTCATCCGGGACCAGAAACCGAAAACTGTTTTTT
CASSSSGTRNRKLFF
>TRBD2|few|TRBV4-3|TRBJ2-1
TGCGCCAGCAGCCAAGGGGTTAGCGGGGGGGCAGTAGGCTACAATGAGCAGTTCTTC
CASSQGVSGGAVGYNEQFF
>TRBD2|few|TRBV5-1|TRBJ2-3
TGCGCCAGCAGCTGGGTCGGGAGGCCGGAGGAGACGCAGTATTTT
CASSWVGRPEETQYF
>TRBD2|.|TRBV7-9|TRBJ2-1
TGTGCCAGCAGCTTGGGGCCGGGACTATTGAATGAGCAGTTCTTC
CASSLGPGLLNEQFF
>.|.|TRBV5-8|TRBJ1-5
TGTGCCAGCAGCTCCCCGGCCGGCAATCAGCCCCAGCATTTT
CASSSPAGNQPQHF
>.|.|TRBV14|TRBJ2-3
TGTGCCAGCAGCCAGGGACGGGGAGCGAGACCCATCACAGATACGCAGTATTTT
CASSQGRGARPITDTQYF
>.|.|TRBV27|TRBJ1-6
TGTGCCAGCAGTTTAACGGTCGAGTATAATTCACCCCTCCACTTT
CASSLTVEYNSPLHF
>.|few|TRBV29-1|TRBJ2-3
TGCAGCGTGCTGACAGTCACAGATACGCAGTATTTT
CSVLTVTDTQYF
>.|.|TRBV28|TRBJ2-1
TGTGCCAGCAGTCCGGGTCCTGGACACCCAATTGCGTATGAGCAGTTCTTC
CASSPGPGHPIAYEQFF
>.|.|TRBV4-1|TRBJ2-7
TGCGCCAGCAGCCAAGTCACGGGGGCGTCGTACGAGCAGTACTTC
CASSQVTGASYEQYF
>.|.|TRBV19|TRBJ2-6
TGTGCCAGGGGGAAGGGTAGGGCTGGGGCCAACGTCCTGACTTTC
CARGKGRAGANVLTF
>.|.|TRBV6-1|TRBJ2-7
TGTGCCAGCAGTGAATCTGAGGACAGATACCACTACGAGCAGTACTTC
CASSESEDRYHYEQYF
>.|.|TRBV5-4|TRBJ1-1
TGTGCCAGCAGCTTTTCCGGGAACACTGAAGCTTTCTTT
CASSFSGNTEAFF
>.|.|TRBV7-9|TRBJ2-3
TGTGCCAGCAGCCTCTTGATCGACTCCACAGATACGCAGTATTTT
CASSLLIDSTDTQYF